This TCR beta chain was identified in a study of T cells in Graves' hyperthyroidism and ophthalmopathy. Broader study findings: Ophthalmopathy, which appeared later, was predicted by the model a median around 6.9 months before onset. Among clonotypes expanded in thyroid above 0.001, most were also found in blood.

This clonotype was counted a single time. The antigen remains unidentified. TCR beta CDR3 region amplification was performed from RNA transcripts. A set of HTBI primers served as the primers for a first-round RT-PCR of the TCR CDR3. TCRdb used MiXCR to reprocess the multiplex PCR reads, holding one entry per CDR3 protein. The repertoire holds a few hundred thousand distinct CDR3 sequences, with approximately 44% as singletons. These patients, aged 18 to 65, had recently diagnosed hyperthyroidism lasting under 2 months. Orbital computed tomography and thyroid ultrasound, together with serum TRAb and thyroxine and clinical symptoms, were used for diagnoses. V lost 5 bases and J 5 bases, leaving 15 bases between the germline ends. The length of the CDR3 is 14 residues. The V gene's germline CDR1 is SQVTM and CDR2 ANQGSEA.

The chain is built from TRBV29-1 and TRBJ1-4; D is unresolved. The sequenced sample was peripheral blood or thyroid tissue (not recorded which). This receptor was identified in a woman aged 18 to 35 with Graves' hyperthyroidism. The chain's CDR3 is CSVLGGTRNEKLFF. The CDR3 DNA reads TGCAGCGTTTTGGGAGGCACGCGGAATGAAAAACTGTTTTTT.